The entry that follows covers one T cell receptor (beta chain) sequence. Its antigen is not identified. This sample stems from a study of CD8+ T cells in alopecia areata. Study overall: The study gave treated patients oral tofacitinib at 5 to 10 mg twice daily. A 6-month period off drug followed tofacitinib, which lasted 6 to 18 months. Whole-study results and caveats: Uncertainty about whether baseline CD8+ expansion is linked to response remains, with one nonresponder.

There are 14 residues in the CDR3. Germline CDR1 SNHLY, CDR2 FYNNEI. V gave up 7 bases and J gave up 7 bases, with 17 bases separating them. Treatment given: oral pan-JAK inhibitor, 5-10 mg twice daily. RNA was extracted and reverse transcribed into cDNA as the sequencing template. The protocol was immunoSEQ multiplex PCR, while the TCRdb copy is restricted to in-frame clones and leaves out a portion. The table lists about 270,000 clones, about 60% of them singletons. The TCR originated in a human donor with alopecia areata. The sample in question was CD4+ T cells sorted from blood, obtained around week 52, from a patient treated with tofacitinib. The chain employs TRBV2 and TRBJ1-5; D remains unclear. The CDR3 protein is CASTPAARRQPQHF. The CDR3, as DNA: TGTGCCAGCACCCCAGCCGCAAGGAGACAGCCCCAGCATTTT.